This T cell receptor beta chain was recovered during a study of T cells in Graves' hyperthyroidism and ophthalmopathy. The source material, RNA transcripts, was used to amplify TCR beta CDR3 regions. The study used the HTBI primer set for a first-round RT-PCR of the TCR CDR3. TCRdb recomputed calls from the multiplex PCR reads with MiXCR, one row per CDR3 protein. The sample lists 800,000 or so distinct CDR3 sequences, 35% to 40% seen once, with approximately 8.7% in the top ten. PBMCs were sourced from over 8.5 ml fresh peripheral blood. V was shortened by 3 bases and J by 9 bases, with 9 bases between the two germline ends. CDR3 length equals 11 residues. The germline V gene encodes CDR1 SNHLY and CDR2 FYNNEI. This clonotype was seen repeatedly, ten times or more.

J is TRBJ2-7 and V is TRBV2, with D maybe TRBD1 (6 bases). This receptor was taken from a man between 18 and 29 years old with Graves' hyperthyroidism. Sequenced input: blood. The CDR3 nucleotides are TGTGCCAGCAGTGAGGACAGAGGGCAGTACTTC. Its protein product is CASSEDRGQYF.